This T cell receptor beta chain was observed in a study of blood T cell repertoires in COVID-19. Generated by immunoSEQ multiplex PCR, the TCRdb table keeps only in-frame clones and is missing some. The sample has a few hundred thousand clones; around 84% are singletons. The CDR3 consists of 16 residues. The clonotype originates from a woman between 45 and 60 years old who had recovered from COVID-19. Sequencing input: PBMCs or T cells enriched from blood (not recorded which). This sequence joins TRBV21-1 and TRBJ2-5; the DNA was not used to check the table's D call, TRBD2. TRBV21-1 is labeled a pseudogene. Here the CDR3 DNA reads TGTGCCAGCAGCAAAGAGGCGGGGGGGCCGAGGGAGACCCAGTACTTC. Translation: CASSKEAGGPRETQYF.